Below are 11 T cell receptor beta chains sequenced from a single sample in a study of ipilimumab plus nivolumab after autologous stem cell transplantation. The protocol was immunoSEQ multiplex PCR, while the TCRdb copy is restricted to in-frame clones and leaves out a portion. The table has approximately 20,000 clones, nearly 75% seen once. The sample here was PBMCs, taken in a trial of ipilimumab plus nivolumab as post-transplant consolidation. The receptor set was obtained from a male donor with diffuse large B-cell lymphoma.

The chain combines TRBV9 with TRBJ2-7; 13 bases line up with TRBD2. Germline assignment: CDR1 SGDLS and CDR2 YYNGEE. The J segment lost 3 bases and the V segment lost 4 bases, leaving 7 bases of the junction unmatched. This CDR3 region has 16 residues. Here the CDR3 reads CASSPTGTSGNYEQYF. The CDR3 nucleotides read TGTGCCAGCAGCCCAACCGGGACTAGCGGGAACTACGAGCAGTACTTC.

The chain combines TRBV28 with TRBJ2-7, with 7 positions matching TRBD1. The V gene's germline CDR1 is MDHEN and CDR2 SYDVKM. The CDR3 runs 15 residues. V trimming: 2 bases; J trimming: 6 bases; junction bases outside the gene matches: 10. The CDR3 DNA is TGTGCCAGCAGTTTAACACAGGGGACAAGGTCCGAGCAGTACTTC. It specifies CASSLTQGTRSEQYF.

V and J are TRBV19 and TRBJ1-2, with 7 positions matching TRBD1. There are 12 residues in the CDR3. The V segment lost 5 bases and the J segment 5 bases; nucleotides outside the gene matches: 2. CDR1 and CDR2 (germline): LNHDA, SQIVND (reference sequence). The CDR3 DNA reads as TGTGCCAGTAGTCCGACAGGGTATGGCTACACCTTC. It encodes CASSPTGYGYTF.

The chain carries TRBV21-1 and TRBJ1-2; TRBD1 is the table's D call, not checked against the DNA. TRBV21-1 is a pseudogene locus. The CDR3 runs 15 residues. The CDR3 DNA is TGTGCCAGCAGACTTAAGGGACAGAAAAACTATGGCTACACCTTC. Translated, it gives CASRLKGQKNYGYTF.

This chain joins TRBV19 and TRBJ1-5; D uncertain. V lost 4 bases and J lost 4, with 8 bases in between. This CDR3 is 13 amino acids long. The V gene's germline CDR1 is LNHDA and CDR2 SQIVND (reference sequence). CDR3 coding DNA: TGTGCCAGTAGTAAGGACTGGAATCAGCCCCAGCATTTT. Its protein is CASSKDWNQPQHF.

This clone was observed a few times. The gene calls are TRBV30 and TRBJ2-3, with TRBD2 as a possible D gene (5 bases). Germline CDR1 is GTSNPN and CDR2 is SVGIG (reference sequence). The CDR3 contains 13 residues. Trimming pared 4 bases from V and 1 base from J, leaving 9 bases between. CDR3 DNA: TGTGCCTGGACCCCCGGGGGCACAGATACGCAGTATTTT. It specifies CAWTPGGTDTQYF.

This clone was detected only once. The chain has TRBV11-2 and TRBJ2-7; the match to TRBD2 covers 8 bases. Trimming took 3 bases from V and 5 from J; bases not matched to a gene: 9. There are 15 residues in the CDR3. Germline V lookup: CDR1 SGHAT, CDR2 FQNNGV. For the CDR3, the DNA is TGTGCCAGCAGCTTGGATGGCGGGGGGCTCCACGAGCAGTACTTC. Translated: CASSLDGGGLHEQYF.

In nucleotides, the CDR3 is TGTGCCAGCAGCCCCCGAGGAGCCCTCCACGAGCAGTACTTC. Amino acids: CASSPRGALHEQYF. The chain uses TRBV7-9 and TRBJ2-7; D gene uncertain. The V end lost 5 bases, the J end lost 5 bases, and 16 bases lay between the germline ends. Germline V gene data show CDR1 as SEHNR and CDR2 as FQNEAQ (reference sequence). The CDR3 has 14 residues.

The rearrangement uses TRBV4-2 and TRBJ2-7; the D gene is possibly TRBD2 (6 bases). The ends were cut back, 4 bases at V and 2 bases at J, with 9 bases in the middle. The CDR3 has 13 amino acids. Germline V lookup: CDR1 LGHNA, CDR2 YNFKEQ. This CDR3 reads CASSPTGAYEQYF. CDR3 in DNA: TGTGCCAGCAGCCCGACGGGGGCCTACGAGCAGTACTTC.

This clone was recorded once. The chain carries TRBV6-5 and TRBJ1-1; the match to TRBD1 covers 8 bases. Looked up from germline, CDR1 is MNHEY and CDR2 is SVGAGI. This CDR3 region has 15 residues. The V segment lost 5 bases and the J segment 6 bases; nucleotides outside the gene matches: 11. CDR3 in amino acids: CASSSPGQGGAEAFF. The DNA for the CDR3 is TGTGCCAGCAGTAGCCCCGGACAGGGCGGTGCTGAAGCTTTCTTT.

This chain links TRBV30 with TRBJ2-5, with TRBD2 matching over 10 bases. V gave up 5 bases and J gave up 2 bases; unmatched junction bases: 8. Per germline, CDR1 GTSNPN and CDR2 SVGIG (reference sequence). The CDR3 spans 15 residues. In DNA, the CDR3 is TGTGCCTGGTGGGCTAGCGGGGGATCGCAAGAGACCCAGTACTTC. Amino acids: CAWWASGGSQETQYF.